One and the same sample provided the 8 T cell receptor beta chains below, sequenced in a study of beta chain features in type 1 diabetes. Sequenced material consisted of expressed TCRB transcripts (all of the isolated RNA was reverse transcribed). This table comes from immunoSEQ multiplex PCR, and its TCRdb copy is limited to in-frame clones, with some not included. The profile shows 620,000 or so clones, 15% to 18% of them singletons. Specimen: naive CD4+ T cells from blood. The receptor source for this set is a man aged 18-30 years in good health.

This clone was found a few times. The sample carries other DNA sequences with the same CDR3. The V call is TRBV5-1, the J call TRBJ2-1; 9 bases map to TRBD1. The CDR3 length is 15 residues. The V and J ends lost 0 bases and 5 bases, in that order; junction bases with no gene match: 3. Per the germline V gene, CDR1 is SGHRS and CDR2 is YFSETQ. In nucleotides, the CDR3 is TGCGCCAGCAGCTTGGAGGGACAGGGCAACAATGAGCAGTTCTTC. Encoded protein: CASSLEGQGNNEQFF.

The gene calls are TRBV19 and TRBJ1-5; weak D call: TRBD1 (5 bases). The CDR3 has 14 amino acids. Germline V gene lookup returns CDR1 LNHDA and CDR2 SQIVND (reference sequence). The V end was cut by 1 base, the J end by 6 bases, with 10 bases between. CDR3 DNA: TGTGCCAGTAGTATAGGGGGCGGACTTCAGCCCCAGCATTTT. Residues: CASSIGGGLQPQHF.

This chain connects TRBV7-2 to TRBJ2-2; 7 bases are shared with TRBD2. Germline CDR1 and CDR2: SGHTA and FQGNSA. The CDR3 totals 16 residues. Losses at the gene ends were 0 bases for V and 1 base for J; bases not matched to a gene: 2. CDR3 in amino acids: CASSLAASGNTGELFF. The CDR3 nucleotides read TGTGCCAGCAGCTTAGCGGCTAGCGGGAACACCGGGGAGCTGTTTTTT.

This clone was detected only a few times. J is TRBJ1-5 and V is TRBV7-2; 8 positions match TRBD1. Germline trimming cut 5 bases from V and 6 bases from J; bases unmatched to any gene: 12. CDR3 length equals 16 residues. Per germline, CDR1 SGHTA and CDR2 FQGNSA. The CDR3 region has the DNA TGTGCCAGCAGCGGACGGACAGGGAGTATAATTCAGCCCCAGCATTTT. The encoded protein is CASSGRTGSIIQPQHF.

This sequence joins TRBV4-2 and TRBJ1-5; no clear D gene. V was shortened by 1 base and J by 0 bases, with 7 bases between the two germline ends. Germline loops: CDR1 LGHNA, CDR2 YNFKEQ. The CDR3 is 15 residues long. Here the CDR3 DNA reads TGTGCCAGCAGCCAAGGGCTGGTTAGCAATCAGCCCCAGCATTTT. It specifies CASSQGLVSNQPQHF.

The chain employs TRBV7-2 and TRBJ2-1; weak D call: TRBD1 (6 bases). This CDR3 comprises 16 residues. Trimming stripped 3 bases from V and 3 bases from J, with 15 bases between. Germline V gives CDR1 SGHTA, CDR2 FQGNSA. Written as DNA, the CDR3 is TGTGCCAGCAGCTTCACCCCGGGACACCTCTACAATGAGCAGTTCTTC. It translates to CASSFTPGHLYNEQFF.

As concerns this clone: Additional DNA sequences in this sample encode the identical CDR3. J is TRBJ2-1 and V is TRBV7-3; 9 bases are a match to TRBD1. CDR1 SGHTA and CDR2 FQGTGA come from the germline V gene. Germline trimming cut 5 bases from V and 3 bases from J; bases unmatched to any gene: 2. This CDR3 comprises 14 residues. The CDR3 nucleotides are TGTGCCAGCAGCCCGGACAGGGGCTACAATGAGCAGTTCTTC. Residues: CASSPDRGYNEQFF.

V is TRBV10-3 and J is TRBJ1-5; unclear D gene. CDR3 length: 14 residues. Germline V gene data show CDR1 as ENHRY and CDR2 as SYGVKD. Trimming cost V 8 bases and J 0 bases, with 11 bases left between them. CDR3 residues: CAIGGRDSNQPQHF. DNA of the CDR3: TGTGCCATCGGCGGAAGGGATAGCAATCAGCCCCAGCATTTT.